The clone carrying this T cell receptor beta chain has more than one count but fewer than ten. The data were obtained in a study of beta chain features in type 1 diabetes. The study reverse transcribed the entire isolated RNA, so it sequenced expressed TCRB transcripts. The method was immunoSEQ multiplex PCR; TCRdb's version includes in-frame clones alone and lacks a portion of them. The sample includes 350,000 or so clones, around 19% of them seen just once. This CDR3 has 18 residues. Looked up from germline, CDR1 is MGHRA and CDR2 is YSYEKL. Trimming took 1 base from V and 0 from J; bases not matched to a gene: 9.

The sample was naive CD4+ T cells from blood. This clonotype was sampled from a woman aged 18-29 years in good health. J is TRBJ1-5 and V is TRBV4-1; TRBD1 matches at 7 bases. The CDR3 DNA sequence: TGCGCCAGCAGCCAAGCGTGGACAGGCCTTTATAGCAATCAGCCCCAGCATTTT. This encodes CASSQAWTGLYSNQPQHF.